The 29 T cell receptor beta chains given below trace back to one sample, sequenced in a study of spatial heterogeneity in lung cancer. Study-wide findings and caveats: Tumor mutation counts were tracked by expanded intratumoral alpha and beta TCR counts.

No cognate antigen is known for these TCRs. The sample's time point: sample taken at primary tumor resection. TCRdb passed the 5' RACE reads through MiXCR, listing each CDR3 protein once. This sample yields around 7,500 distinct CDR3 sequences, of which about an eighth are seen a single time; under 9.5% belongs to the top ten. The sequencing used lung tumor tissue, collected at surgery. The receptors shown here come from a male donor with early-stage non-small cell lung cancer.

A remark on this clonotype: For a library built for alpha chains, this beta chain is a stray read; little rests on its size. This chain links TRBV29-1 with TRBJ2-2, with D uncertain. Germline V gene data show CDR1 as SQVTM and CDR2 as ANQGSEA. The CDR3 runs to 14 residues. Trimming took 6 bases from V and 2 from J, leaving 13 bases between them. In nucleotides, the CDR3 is TGCAGCGTGGCTCTCGCTGCTAACACCGGGGAGCTGTTTTTT. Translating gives CSVALAANTGELFF.

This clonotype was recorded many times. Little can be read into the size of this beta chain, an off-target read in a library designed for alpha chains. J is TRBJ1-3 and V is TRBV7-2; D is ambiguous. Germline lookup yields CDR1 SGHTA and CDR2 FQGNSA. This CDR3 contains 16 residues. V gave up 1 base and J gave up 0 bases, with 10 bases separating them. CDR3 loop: CASSLEPGISGNTIYF. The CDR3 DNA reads TGTGCCAGCAGCTTAGAGCCAGGAATCTCTGGAAACACCATATATTTT.

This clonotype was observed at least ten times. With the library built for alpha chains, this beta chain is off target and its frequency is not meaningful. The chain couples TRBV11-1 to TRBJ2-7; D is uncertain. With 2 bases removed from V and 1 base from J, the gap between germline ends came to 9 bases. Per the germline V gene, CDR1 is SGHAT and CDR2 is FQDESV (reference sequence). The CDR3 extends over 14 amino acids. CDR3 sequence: CASSLMKKSYEQYF. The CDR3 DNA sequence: TGTGCCAGCAGCTTAATGAAGAAGTCCTACGAGCAGTACTTC.

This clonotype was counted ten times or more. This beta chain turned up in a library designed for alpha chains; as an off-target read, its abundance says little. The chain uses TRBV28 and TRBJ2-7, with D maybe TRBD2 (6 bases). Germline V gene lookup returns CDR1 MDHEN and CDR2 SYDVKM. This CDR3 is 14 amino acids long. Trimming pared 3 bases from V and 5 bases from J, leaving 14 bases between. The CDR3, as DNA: TGTGCCAGCAGTTTGCGGCTAGCGACTGACGAGCAGTACTTC. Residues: CASSLRLATDEQYF.

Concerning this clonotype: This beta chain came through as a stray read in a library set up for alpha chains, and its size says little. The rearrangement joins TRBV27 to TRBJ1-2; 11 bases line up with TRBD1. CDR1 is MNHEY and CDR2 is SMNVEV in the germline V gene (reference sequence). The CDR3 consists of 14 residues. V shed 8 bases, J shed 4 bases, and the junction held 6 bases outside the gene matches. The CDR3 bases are TGTGCCAGCGGAGGACAGGGGGCCGGCTATGGCTACACCTTC. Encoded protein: CASGGQGAGYGYTF.

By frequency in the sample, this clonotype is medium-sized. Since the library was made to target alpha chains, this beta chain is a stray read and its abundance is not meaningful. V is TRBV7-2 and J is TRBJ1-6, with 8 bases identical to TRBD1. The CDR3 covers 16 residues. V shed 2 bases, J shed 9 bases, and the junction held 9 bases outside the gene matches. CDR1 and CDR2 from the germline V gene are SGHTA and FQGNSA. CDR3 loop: CASSLTGQGPISPLHF. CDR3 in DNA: TGTGCCAGCAGCTTAACTGGACAGGGTCCGATTTCACCCCTCCACTTT.

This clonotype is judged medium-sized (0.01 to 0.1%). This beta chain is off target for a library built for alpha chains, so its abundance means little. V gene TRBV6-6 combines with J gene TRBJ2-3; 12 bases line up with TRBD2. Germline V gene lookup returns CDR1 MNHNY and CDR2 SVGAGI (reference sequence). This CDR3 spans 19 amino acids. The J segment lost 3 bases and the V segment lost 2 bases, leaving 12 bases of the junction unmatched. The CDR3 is CASSYASGRGHIVTDTQYF. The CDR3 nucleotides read TGTGCCAGCAGTTACGCTAGCGGGAGGGGTCATATAGTTACAGATACGCAGTATTTT.

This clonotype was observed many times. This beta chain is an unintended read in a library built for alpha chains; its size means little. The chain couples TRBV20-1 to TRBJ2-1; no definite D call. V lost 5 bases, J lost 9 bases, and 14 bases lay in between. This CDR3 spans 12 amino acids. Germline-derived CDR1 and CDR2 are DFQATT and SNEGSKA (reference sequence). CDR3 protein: CSARPRMIEQFF. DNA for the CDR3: TGCAGTGCTCGACCCCGGATGATTGAGCAGTTCTTC.

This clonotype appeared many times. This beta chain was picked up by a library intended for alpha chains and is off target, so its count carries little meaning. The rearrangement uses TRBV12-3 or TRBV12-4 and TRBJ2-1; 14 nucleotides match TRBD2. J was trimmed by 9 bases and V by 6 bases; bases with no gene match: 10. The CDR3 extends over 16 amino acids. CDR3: CASRKPGLAGVPEQFF. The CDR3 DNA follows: TGTGCCAGCAGGAAACCGGGACTAGCGGGAGTACCTGAGCAGTTCTTC.

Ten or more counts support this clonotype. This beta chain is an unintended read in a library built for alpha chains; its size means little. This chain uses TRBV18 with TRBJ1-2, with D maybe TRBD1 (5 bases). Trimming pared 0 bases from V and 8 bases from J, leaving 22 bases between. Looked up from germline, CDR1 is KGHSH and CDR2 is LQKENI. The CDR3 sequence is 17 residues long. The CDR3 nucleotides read TGTGCCAGCTCACCACCGCTCCCAGGGAAGGCTTATGGCGGCTACACCTTC. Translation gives CASSPPLPGKAYGGYTF. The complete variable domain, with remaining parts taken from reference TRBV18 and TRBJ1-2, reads NAGVMQNPRHLVRRRGQEARLRCSPMKGHSHVYWYRQLPEEGLKFMVYLQKENIIDESGMPKERFSAEFPKEGPSILRIQQVVRGDSAAYFCASSPPLPGKAYGGYTFGSGTRLTVV.

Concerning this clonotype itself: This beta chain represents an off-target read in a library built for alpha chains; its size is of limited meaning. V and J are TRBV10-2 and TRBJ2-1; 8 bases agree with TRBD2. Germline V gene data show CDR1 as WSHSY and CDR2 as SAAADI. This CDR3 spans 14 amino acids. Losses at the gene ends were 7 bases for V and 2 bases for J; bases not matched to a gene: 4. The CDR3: CASKAGGAYNEQFF. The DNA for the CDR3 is TGCGCCAGCAAGGCGGGAGGAGCCTACAATGAGCAGTTCTTC.

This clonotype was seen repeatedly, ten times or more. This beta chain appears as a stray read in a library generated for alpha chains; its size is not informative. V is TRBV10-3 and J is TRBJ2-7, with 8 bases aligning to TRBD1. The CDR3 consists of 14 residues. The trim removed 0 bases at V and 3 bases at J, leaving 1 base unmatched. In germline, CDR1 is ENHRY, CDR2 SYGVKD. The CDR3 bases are TGTGCCATCAGTGAGTCCGGACAGGGCTACGAGCAGTACTTC. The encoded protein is CAISESGQGYEQYF.

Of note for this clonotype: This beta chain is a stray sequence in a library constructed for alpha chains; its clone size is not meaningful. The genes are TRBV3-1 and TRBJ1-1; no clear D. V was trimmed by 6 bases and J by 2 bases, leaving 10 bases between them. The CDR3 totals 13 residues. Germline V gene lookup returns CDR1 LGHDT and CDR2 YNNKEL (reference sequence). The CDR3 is CASSAEFNTEAFF. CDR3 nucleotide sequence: TGTGCCAGCAGTGCCGAATTTAACACTGAAGCTTTCTTT.

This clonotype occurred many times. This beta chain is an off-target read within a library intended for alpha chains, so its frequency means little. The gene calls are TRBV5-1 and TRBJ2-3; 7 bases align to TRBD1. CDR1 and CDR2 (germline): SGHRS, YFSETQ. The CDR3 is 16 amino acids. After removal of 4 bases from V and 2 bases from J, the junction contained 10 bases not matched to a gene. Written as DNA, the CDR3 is TGCGCCAGCAGCGCATGGCCGGGACAGAACACAGATACGCAGTATTTT. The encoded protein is CASSAWPGQNTDTQYF.

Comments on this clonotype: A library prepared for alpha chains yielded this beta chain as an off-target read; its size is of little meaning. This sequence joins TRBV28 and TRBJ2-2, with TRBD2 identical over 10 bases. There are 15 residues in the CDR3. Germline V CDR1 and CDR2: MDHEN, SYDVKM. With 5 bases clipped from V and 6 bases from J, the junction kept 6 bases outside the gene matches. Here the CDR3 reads CASSLQREGPGELFF. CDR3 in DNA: TGTGCCAGCAGTCTCCAGCGGGAGGGGCCCGGGGAGCTGTTTTTT.

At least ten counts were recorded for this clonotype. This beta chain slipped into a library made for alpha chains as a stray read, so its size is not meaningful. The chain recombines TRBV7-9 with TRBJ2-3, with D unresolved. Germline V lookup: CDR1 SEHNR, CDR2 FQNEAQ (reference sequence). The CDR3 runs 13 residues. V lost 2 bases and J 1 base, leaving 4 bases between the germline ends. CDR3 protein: CASSLMGTDTQYF. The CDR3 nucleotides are TGTGCCAGCAGCTTAATGGGCACAGATACGCAGTATTTT.

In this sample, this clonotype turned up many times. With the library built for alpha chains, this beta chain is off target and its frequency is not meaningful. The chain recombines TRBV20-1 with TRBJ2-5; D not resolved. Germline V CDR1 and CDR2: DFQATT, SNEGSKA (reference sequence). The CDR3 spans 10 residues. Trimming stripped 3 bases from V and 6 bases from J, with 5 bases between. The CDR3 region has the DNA TGCAGTGCTAGTGGACAGACCCAGTACTTC. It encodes CSASGQTQYF.

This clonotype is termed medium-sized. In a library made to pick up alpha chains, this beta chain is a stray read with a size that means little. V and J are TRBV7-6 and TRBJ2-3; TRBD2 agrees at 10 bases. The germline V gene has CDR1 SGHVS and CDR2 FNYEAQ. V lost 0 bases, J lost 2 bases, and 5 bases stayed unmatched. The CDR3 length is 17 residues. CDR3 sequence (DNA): TGTGCCAGCAGCTTAGCAGCTAGCGGGGGAAACACAGATACGCAGTATTTT. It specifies CASSLAASGGNTDTQYF.

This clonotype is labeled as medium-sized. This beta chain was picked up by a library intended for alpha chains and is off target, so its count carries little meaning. Written as DNA, the CDR3 is TGTGCCAGCAGTACTGATGACAGGGTGGAGACCCAGTACTTC. It yields the protein CASSTDDRVETQYF. The chain joins TRBV28 to TRBJ2-5, with TRBD1 matching over 7 bases. The CDR3 has 14 amino acids. The J segment lost 5 bases and the V segment lost 5 bases, leaving 8 bases of the junction unmatched. Looked up from germline, CDR1 is MDHEN and CDR2 is SYDVKM. Using reference TRBV28 and TRBJ2-5 for the parts outside the CDR3, the full variable domain is DVKVTQSSRYLVKRTGEKVFLECVQDMDHENMFWYRQDPGLGLRLIYFSYDVKMKEKGDIPEGYSVSREKKERFSLILESASTNQTSMYLCASSTDDRVETQYFGPGTRLLVL.

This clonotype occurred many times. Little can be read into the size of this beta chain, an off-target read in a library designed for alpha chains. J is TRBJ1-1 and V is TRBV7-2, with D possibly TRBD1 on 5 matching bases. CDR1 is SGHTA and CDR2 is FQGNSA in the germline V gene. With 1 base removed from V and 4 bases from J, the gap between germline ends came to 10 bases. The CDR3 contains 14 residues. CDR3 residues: CASSLDRLATEAFF. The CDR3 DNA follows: TGTGCCAGCAGCTTAGACAGGTTGGCCACTGAAGCTTTCTTT.

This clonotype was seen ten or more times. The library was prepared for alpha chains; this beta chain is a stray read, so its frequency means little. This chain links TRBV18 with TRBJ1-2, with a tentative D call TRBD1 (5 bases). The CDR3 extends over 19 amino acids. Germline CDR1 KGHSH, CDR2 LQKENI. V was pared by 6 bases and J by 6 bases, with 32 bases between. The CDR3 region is CASSPVRRGEAASADGYTF. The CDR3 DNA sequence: TGTGCCAGCTCGCCCGTGCGGAGGGGCGAAGCGGCCTCAGCGGATGGCTACACCTTC.

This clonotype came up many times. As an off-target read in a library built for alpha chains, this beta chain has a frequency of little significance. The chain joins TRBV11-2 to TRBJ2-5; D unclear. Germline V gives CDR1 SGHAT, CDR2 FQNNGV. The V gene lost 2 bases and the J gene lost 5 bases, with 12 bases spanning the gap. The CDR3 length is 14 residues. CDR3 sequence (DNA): TGTGCCAGCAGCTTATCGCGTGGGCGCGAGACCCAGTACTTC. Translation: CASSLSRGRETQYF.

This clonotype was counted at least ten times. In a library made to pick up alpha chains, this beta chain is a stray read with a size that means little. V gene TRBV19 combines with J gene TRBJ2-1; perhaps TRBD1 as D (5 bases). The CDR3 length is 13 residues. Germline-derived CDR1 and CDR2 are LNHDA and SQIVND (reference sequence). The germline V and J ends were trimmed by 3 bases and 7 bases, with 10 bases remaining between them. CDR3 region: CASSIRQGNEQFF. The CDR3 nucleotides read TGTGCCAGTAGTATTAGGCAGGGAAATGAGCAGTTCTTC.

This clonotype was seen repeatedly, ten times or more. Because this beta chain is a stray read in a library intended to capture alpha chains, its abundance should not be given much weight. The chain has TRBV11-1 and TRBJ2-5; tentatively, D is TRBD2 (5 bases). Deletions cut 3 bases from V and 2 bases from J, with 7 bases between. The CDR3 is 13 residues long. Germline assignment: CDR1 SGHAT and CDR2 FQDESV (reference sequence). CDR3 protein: CASSFGLQETQYF. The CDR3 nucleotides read TGTGCCAGCAGCTTTGGACTTCAAGAGACCCAGTACTTC.

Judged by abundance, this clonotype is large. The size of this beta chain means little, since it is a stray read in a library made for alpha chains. CDR3 protein: CASSVAGGAEAFF. The CDR3 DNA sequence: TGTGCCAGCAGCGTAGCGGGGGGGGCTGAAGCTTTCTTT. The rearrangement links TRBV9 to TRBJ1-1; D might be TRBD1 (5 bases). Germline values: CDR1 SGDLS, CDR2 YYNGEE. The CDR3 length is 13 residues. Trimming stripped 0 bases from V and 6 bases from J, with 9 bases between. The full variable domain, rest sourced from reference TRBV9 and TRBJ1-1, is DSGVTQTPKHLITATGQRVTLRCSPRSGDLSVYWYQQSLDQGLQFLIQYYNGEERAKGNILERFSAQQFPDLHSELNLSSLELGDSALYFCASSVAGGAEAFFGQGTRLTVV.

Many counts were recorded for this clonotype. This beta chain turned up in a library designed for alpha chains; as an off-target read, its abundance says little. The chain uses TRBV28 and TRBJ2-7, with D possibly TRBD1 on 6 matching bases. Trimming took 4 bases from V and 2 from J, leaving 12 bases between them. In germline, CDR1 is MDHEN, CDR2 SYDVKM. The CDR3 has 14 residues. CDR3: CASSSLGQTYEQYV. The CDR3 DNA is TGTGCCAGCAGTTCACTCGGACAGACCTACGAGCAGTACGTC.

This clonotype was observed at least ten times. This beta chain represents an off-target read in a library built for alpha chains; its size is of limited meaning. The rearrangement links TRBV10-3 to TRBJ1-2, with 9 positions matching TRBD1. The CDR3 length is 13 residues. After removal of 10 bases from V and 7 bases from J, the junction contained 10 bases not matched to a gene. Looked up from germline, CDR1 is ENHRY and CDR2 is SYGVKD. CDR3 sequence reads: CASLTGTGIGYTF. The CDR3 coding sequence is TGTGCCAGCTTGACCGGGACAGGGATTGGCTACACCTTC.

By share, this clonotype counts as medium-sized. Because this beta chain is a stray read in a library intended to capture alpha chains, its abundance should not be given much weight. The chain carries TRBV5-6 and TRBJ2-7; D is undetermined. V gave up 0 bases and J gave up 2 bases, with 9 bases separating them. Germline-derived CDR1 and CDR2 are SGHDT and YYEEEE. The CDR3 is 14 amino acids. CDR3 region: CASSLVSAPYEQYV. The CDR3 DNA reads TGTGCCAGCAGCTTGGTTTCAGCACCCTACGAGCAGTACGTC.

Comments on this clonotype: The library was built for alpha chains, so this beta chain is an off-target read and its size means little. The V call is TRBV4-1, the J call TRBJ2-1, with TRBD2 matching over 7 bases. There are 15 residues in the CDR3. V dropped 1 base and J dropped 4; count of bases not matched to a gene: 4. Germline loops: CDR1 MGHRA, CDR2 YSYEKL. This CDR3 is CASSQVWEGYNEQFF. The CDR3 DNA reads TGCGCCAGCAGCCAAGTGTGGGAGGGGTACAATGAGCAGTTCTTC.